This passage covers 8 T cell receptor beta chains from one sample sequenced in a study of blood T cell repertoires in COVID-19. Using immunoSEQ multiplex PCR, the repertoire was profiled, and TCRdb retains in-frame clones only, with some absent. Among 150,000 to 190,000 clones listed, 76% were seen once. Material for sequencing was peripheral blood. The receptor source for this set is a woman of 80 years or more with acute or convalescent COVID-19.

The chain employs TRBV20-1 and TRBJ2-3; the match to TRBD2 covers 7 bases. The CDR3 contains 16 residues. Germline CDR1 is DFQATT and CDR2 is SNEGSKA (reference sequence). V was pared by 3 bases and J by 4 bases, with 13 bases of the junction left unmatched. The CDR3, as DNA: TGCAGTGCTAGTATCCGGGGAGGGAATAGGGCAGATACGCAGTATTTT. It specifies CSASIRGGNRADTQYF.

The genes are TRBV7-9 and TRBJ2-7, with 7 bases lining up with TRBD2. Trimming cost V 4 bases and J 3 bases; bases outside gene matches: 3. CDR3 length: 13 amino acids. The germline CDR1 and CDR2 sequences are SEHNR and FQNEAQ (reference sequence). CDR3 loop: CASSSTSSYEQYF. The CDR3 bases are TGTGCCAGCAGCTCGACTAGCAGCTACGAGCAGTACTTC. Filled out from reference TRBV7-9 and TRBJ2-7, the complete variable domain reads DTGVSQNPRHKITKRGQNVTFRCDPISEHNRLYWYRQTLGQGPEFLTYFQNEAQLEKSRLLSDRFSAERPKGSFSTLEIQRTEQGDSAMYLCASSSTSSYEQYFGPGTRLTVT.

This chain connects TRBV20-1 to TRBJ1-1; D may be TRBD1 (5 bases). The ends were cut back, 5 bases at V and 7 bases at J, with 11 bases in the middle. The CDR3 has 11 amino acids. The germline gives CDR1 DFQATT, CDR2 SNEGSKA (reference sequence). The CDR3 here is CSALRDVEAFF. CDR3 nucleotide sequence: TGCAGTGCTCTCAGGGATGTTGAAGCTTTCTTT.

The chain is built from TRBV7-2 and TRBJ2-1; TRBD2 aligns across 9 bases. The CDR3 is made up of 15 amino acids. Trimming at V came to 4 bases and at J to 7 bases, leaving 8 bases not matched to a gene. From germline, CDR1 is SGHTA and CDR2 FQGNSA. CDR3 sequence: CASSSSGLALNEQFF. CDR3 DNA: TGTGCCAGCAGCTCGAGCGGACTAGCGCTAAATGAGCAGTTCTTC. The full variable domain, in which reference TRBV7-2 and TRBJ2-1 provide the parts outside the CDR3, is GAGVSQSPSNKVTEKGKDVELRCDPISGHTALYWYRQSLGQGLEFLIYFQGNSAPDKSGLPSDRFSAERTGGSVSTLTIQRTQQEDSAVYLCASSSSGLALNEQFFGPGTRLTVL.

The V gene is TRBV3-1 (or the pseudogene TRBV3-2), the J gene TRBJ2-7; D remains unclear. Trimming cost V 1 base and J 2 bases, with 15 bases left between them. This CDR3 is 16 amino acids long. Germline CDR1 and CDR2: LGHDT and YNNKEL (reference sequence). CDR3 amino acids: CASSQADPQVPYEQYF. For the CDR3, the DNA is TGTGCCAGCAGCCAAGCAGATCCCCAAGTACCCTACGAGCAGTACTTC.

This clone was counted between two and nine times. The CDR3 DNA reads TGTGCCAGCAGCGTAGCAGGACAGGGGGCCGGGGAGCTGTTTTTT. The encoded protein is CASSVAGQGAGELFF. The V call is TRBV9, the J call TRBJ2-2; 10 bases agree with TRBD1. V lost 0 bases and J lost 6; bases outside the gene matches: 2. CDR1 is SGDLS, CDR2 YYNGEE, per germline. This CDR3 has 15 residues. The full variable domain, in which reference TRBV9 and TRBJ2-2 provide the parts outside the CDR3, is DSGVTQTPKHLITATGQRVTLRCSPRSGDLSVYWYQQSLDQGLQFLIQYYNGEERAKGNILERFSAQQFPDLHSELNLSSLELGDSALYFCASSVAGQGAGELFFGEGSRLTVL.

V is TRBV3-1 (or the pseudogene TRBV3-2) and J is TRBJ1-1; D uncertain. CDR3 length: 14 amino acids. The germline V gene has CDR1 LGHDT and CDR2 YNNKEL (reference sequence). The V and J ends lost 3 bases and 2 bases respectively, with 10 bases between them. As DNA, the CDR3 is TGTGCCAGCAGCCAGAGTCAGGATAACACTGAAGCTTTCTTT. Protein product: CASSQSQDNTEAFF.

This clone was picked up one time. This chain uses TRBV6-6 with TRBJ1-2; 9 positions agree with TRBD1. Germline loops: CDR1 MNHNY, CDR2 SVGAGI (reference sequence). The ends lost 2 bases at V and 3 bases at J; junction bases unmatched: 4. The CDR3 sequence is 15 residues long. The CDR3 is CASSYVTGGDYGYTF. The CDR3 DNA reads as TGTGCCAGCAGTTACGTGACAGGGGGGGACTATGGCTACACCTTC.